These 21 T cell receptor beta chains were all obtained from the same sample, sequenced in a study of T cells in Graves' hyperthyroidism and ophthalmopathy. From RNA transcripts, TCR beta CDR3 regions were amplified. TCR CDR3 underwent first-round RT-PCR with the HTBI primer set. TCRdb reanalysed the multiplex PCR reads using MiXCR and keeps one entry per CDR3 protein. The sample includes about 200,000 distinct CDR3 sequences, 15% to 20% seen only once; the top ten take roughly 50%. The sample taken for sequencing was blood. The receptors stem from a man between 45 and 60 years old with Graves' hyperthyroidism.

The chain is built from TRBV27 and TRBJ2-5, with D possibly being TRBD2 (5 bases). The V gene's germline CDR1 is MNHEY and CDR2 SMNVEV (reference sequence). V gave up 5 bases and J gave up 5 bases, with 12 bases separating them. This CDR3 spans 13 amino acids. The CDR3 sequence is CASSVRRTETQYF. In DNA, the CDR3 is TGTGCCAGCAGTGTGAGGAGGACTGAGACCCAGTACTTC.

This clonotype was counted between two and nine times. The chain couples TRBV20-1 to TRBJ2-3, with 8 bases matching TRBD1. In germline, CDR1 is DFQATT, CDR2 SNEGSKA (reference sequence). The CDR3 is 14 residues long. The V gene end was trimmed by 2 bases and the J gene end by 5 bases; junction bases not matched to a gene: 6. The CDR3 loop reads CSARKDRAIDTQYF. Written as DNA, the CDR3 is TGCAGTGCTAGAAAGGACAGGGCCATAGATACGCAGTATTTT.

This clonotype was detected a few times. The CDR3 region has the DNA TGTGCCAGCAAGAGGGGTACAGATACGCAGTATTTT. Translating gives CASKRGTDTQYF. The chain carries TRBV2 and TRBJ2-3; D may be TRBD1 or TRBD2 (5 bases each). CDR3 length equals 12 residues. Germline CDR1 is SNHLY and CDR2 is FYNNEI. V was trimmed by 7 bases and J by 3 bases, leaving 8 bases between them.

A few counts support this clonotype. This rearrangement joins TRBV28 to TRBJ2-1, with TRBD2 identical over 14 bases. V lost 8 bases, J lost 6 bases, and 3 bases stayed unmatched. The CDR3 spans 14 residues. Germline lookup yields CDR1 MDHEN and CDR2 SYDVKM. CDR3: CASGLAGGFNEQFF. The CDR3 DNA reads TGTGCCAGCGGACTAGCGGGAGGTTTCAATGAGCAGTTCTTC.

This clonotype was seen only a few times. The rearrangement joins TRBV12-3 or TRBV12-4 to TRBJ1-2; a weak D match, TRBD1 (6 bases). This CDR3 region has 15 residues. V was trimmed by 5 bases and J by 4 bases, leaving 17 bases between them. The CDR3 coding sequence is TGTGCCAGCAGTGGGACCCAGGGGCGCCTCTATGGCTACACCTTC. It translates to CASSGTQGRLYGYTF.

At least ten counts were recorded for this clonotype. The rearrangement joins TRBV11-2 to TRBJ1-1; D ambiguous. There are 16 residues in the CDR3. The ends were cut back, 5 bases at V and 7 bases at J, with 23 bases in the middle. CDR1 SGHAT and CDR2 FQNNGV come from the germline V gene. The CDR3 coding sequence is TGTGCCAGCAGCCGAACCACCCGGGTCTTCCTTGGTGAAGCTTTCTTT. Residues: CASSRTTRVFLGEAFF.

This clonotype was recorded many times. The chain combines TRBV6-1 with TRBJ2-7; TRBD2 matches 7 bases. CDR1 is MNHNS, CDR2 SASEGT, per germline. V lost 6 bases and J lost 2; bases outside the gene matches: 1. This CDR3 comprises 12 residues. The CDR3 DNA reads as TGTGCCAGCAGAGGGAGGGCCTACGAGCAGTACTTC. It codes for CASRGRAYEQYF.

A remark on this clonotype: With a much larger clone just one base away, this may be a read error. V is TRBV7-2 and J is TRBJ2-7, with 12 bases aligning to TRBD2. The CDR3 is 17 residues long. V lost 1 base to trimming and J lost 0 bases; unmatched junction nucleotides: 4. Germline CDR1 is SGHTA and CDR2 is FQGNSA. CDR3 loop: CASSLGRLAGDSYEQYF. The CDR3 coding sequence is TGTGCCAGCAGCTTAGGGAGACTAGCGGGAGACTCCTACGAGCAGTACTTC.

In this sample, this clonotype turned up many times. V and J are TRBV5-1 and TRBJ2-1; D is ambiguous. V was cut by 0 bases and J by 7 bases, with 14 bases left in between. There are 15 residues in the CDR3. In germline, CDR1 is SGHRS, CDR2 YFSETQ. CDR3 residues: CASSLVAVSGNEQFF. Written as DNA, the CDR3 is TGCGCCAGCAGCTTGGTCGCCGTTAGTGGGAATGAGCAGTTCTTC.

The CDR3 sequence is CSAWDRGVGTEAFF. CDR3 DNA sequence: TGCAGTGCTTGGGACAGGGGGGTGGGCACTGAAGCTTTCTTT. This chain joins TRBV20-1 and TRBJ1-1; the match to TRBD1 covers 11 bases. Germline trimming cut 5 bases from V and 4 bases from J; bases unmatched to any gene: 6. The V gene's germline CDR1 is DFQATT and CDR2 SNEGSKA (reference sequence). This CDR3 has 14 amino acids.

DNA for the CDR3: TGTGCCAGCAGTGCTACAGGGCTCTCTGGAAACACCATATATTTT. The encoded protein is CASSATGLSGNTIYF. The chain uses TRBV6-1 and TRBJ1-3, with a tentative D call TRBD1 (6 bases). Between the trimmed V and J ends, which lost 4 bases and 0 bases, there was a span of 10 bases. The CDR3 is 15 residues long. From germline, CDR1 is MNHNS and CDR2 SASEGT.

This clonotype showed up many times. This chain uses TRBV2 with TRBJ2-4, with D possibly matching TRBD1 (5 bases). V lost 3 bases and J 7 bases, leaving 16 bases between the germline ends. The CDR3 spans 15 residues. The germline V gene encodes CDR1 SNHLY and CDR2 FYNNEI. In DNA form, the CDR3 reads TGTGCCAGCAGTGAGCAGGGATTGGAAGGGAACATTCAGTACTTC. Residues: CASSEQGLEGNIQYF.

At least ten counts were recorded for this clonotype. CDR3 residues: CASSLVEGMNTEAFF. DNA of the CDR3: TGTGCCAGCAGTTTAGTAGAGGGCATGAACACTGAAGCTTTCTTT. The V and J genes are TRBV12-3 or TRBV12-4 and TRBJ1-1; D remains unclear. The CDR3 sequence is 15 residues long. V gave up 1 base and J gave up 0 bases, with 9 bases separating them.

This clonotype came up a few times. The CDR3 sequence is CASSDLAVSSYNEQFF. The CDR3 DNA sequence: TGTGCCAGTAGTGATTTAGCGGTGAGCTCCTACAATGAGCAGTTCTTC. The chain combines TRBV19 with TRBJ2-1, with a possible D match to TRBD2 (6 bases). Germline CDR1 LNHDA, CDR2 SQIVND (reference sequence). CDR3 length: 16 residues. Trimming took off 5 bases at V and 0 bases at J, with 14 bases between the two ends.

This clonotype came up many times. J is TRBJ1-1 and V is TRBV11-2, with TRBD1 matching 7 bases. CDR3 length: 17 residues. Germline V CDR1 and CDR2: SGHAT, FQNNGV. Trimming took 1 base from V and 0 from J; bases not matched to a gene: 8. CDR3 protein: CASSLVLAGGLNTEAFF. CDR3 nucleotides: TGTGCCAGCAGCTTAGTTCTGGCAGGGGGACTGAACACTGAAGCTTTCTTT.

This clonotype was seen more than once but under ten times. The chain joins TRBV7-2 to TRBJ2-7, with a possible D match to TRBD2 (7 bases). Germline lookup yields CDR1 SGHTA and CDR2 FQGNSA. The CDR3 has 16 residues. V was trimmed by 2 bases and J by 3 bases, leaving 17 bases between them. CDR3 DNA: TGTGCCAGCAGCTTAAGGGAGGGGCAGGGGCTCTACGAGCAGTACTTC. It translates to CASSLREGQGLYEQYF.

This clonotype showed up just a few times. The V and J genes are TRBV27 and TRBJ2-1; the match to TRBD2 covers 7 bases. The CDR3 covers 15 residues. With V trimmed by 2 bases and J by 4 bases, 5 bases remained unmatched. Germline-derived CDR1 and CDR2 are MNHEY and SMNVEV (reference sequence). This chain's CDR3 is CASSLTASGYNEQFF. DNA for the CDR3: TGTGCCAGCAGTTTAACGGCTAGCGGATACAATGAGCAGTTCTTC.

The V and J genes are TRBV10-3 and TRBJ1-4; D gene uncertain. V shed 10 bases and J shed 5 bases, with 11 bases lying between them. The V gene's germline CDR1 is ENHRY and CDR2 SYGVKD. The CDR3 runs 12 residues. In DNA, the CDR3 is TGTGCCACCTCAAGCGGGAATGAAAAACTGTTTTTT. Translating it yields CATSSGNEKLFF.

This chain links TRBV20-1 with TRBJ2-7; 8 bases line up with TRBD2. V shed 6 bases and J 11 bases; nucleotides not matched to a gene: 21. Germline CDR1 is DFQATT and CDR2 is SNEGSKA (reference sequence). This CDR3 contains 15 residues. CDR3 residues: CSALTRGSSGREKYF. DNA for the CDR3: TGCAGTGCCTTAACTCGTGGATCTAGCGGGCGAGAGAAGTACTTC.

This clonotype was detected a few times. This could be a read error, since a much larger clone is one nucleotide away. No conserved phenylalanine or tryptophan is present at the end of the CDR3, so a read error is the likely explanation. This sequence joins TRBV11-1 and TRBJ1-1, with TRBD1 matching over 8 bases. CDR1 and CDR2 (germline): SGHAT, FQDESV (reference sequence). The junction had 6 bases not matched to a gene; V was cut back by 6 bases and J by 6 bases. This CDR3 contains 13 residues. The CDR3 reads CASSRDRHSEAFL. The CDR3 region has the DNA TGTGCCAGCAGTCGGGACAGGCATTCTGAAGCTTTCCTT.

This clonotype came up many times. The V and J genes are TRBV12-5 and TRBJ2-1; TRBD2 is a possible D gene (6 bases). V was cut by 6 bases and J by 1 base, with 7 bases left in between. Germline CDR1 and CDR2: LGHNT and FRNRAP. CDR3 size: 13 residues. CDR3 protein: CASGGTSYNEQFF. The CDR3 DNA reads TGTGCTAGTGGAGGGACTTCCTACAATGAGCAGTTCTTC.